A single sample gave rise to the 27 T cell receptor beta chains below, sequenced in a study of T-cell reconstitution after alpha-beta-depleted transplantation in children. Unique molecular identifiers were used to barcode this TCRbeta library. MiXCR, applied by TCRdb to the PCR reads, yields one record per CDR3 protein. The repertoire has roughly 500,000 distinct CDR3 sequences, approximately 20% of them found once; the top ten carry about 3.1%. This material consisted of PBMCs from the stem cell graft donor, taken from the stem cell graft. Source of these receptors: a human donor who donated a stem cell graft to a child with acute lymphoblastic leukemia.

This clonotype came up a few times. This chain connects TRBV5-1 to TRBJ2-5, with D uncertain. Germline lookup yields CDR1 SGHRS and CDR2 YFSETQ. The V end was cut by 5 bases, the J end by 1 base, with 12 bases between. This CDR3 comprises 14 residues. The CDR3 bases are TGCGCCAGCAGTGGTCCAAATCTCCAAGAGACCCAGTACTTC. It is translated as CASSGPNLQETQYF.

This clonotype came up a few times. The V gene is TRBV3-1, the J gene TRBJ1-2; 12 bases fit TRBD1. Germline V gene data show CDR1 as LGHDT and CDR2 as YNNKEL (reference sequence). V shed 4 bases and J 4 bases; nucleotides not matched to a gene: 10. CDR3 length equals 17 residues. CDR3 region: CASSRRDRGPEAYGYTF. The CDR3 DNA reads TGTGCCAGCAGCCGCCGGGACAGGGGGCCCGAAGCCTATGGCTACACCTTC.

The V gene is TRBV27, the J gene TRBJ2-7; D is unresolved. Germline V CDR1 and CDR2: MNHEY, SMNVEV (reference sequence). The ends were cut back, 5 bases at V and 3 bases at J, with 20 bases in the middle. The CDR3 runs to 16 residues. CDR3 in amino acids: CASSPVLTKAVYEQYF. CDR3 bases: TGTGCCAGCAGTCCCGTCTTAACAAAGGCGGTCTACGAGCAGTACTTC.

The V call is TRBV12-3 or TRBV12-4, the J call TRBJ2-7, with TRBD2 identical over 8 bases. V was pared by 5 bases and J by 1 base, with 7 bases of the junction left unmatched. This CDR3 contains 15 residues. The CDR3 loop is CASSPPGGVSYEQYF. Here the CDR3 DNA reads TGTGCCAGCAGTCCCCCCGGGGGGGTGTCCTACGAGCAGTACTTC.

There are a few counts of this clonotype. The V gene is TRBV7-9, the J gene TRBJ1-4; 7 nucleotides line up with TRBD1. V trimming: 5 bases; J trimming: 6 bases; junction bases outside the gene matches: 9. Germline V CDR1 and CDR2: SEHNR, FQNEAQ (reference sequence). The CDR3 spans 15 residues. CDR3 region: CASSPTGTVYEKLFF. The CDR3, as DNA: TGTGCCAGCAGCCCCACCGGGACAGTCTATGAAAAACTGTTTTTT.

The CDR3, as DNA: TGTGCCAGCAGTTTGACGACAGGGACCTACAATGAGCAGTTCTTC. Its protein is CASSLTTGTYNEQFF. The genes are TRBV27 and TRBJ2-1; 7 nucleotides match TRBD1. The germline gives CDR1 MNHEY, CDR2 SMNVEV (reference sequence). V shed 3 bases and J 2 bases; nucleotides not matched to a gene: 4. There are 15 residues in the CDR3.

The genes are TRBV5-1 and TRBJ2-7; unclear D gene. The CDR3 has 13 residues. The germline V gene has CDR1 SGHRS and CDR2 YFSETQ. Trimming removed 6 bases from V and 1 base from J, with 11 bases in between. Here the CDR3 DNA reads TGCGCCAGCACCGACCCAGGTTCCTACGAGCAGTACTTC. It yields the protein CASTDPGSYEQYF. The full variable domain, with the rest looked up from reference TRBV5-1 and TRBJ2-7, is KAGVTQTPRYLIKTRGQQVTLSCSPISGHRSVSWYQQTPGQGLQFLFEYFSETQRNKGNFPGRFSGRQFSNSRSEMNVSTLELGDSALYLCASTDPGSYEQYFGPGTRLTVT.

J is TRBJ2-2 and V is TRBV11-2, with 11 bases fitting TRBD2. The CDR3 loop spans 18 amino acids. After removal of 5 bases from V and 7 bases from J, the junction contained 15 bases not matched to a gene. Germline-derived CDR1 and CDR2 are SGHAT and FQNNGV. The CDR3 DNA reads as TGTGCCAGCAGCGGCATAGCGGGAGGGCCTTCCGCGGGCGGGGAGCTGTTTTTT. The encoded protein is CASSGIAGGPSAGGELFF.

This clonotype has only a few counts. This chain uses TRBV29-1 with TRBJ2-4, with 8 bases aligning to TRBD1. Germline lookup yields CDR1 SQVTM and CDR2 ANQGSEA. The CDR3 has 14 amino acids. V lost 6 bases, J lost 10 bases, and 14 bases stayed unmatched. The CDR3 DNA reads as TGCAGCGTCGCCCTCTCTTTGACAGGGGAGATTCAGTACTTC. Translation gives CSVALSLTGEIQYF.

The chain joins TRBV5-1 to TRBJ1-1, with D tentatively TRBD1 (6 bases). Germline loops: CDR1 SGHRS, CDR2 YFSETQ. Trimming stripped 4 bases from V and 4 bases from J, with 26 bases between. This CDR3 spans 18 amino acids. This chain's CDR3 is CASSRREAGTSKGTEAFF. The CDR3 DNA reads TGCGCCAGCAGCCGAAGGGAGGCCGGGACAAGTAAGGGCACTGAAGCTTTCTTT.

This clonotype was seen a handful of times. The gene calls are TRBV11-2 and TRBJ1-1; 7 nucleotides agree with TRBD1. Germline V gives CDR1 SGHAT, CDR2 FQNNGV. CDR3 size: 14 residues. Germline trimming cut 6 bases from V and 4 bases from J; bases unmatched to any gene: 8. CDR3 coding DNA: TGTGCCAGCAGTTCTTCCCACAGGGGCACTGAAGCTTTCTTT. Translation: CASSSSHRGTEAFF.

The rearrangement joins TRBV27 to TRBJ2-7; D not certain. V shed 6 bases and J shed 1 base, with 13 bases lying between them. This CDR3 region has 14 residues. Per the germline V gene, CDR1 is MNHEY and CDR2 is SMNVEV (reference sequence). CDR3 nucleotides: TGTGCCAGCAGCGGGCGGTTGAGGTCCTACGAGCAGTACTTC. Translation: CASSGRLRSYEQYF.

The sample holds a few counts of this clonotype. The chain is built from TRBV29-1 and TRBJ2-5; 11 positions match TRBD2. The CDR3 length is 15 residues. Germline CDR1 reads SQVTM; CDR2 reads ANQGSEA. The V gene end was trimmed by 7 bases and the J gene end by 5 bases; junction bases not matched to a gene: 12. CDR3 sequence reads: CSATGLAGSWETQYF. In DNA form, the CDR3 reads TGCAGCGCTACCGGACTAGCGGGTTCGTGGGAGACCCAGTACTTC.

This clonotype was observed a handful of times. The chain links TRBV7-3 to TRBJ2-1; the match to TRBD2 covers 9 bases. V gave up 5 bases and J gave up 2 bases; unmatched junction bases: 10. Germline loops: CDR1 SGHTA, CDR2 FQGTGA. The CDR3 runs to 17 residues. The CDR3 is CASSLPLAGSTYNEQFF. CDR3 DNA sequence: TGTGCCAGCAGCCTCCCCCTAGCGGGATCCACCTACAATGAGCAGTTCTTC. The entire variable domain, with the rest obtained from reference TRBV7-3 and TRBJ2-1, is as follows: GAGVSQTPSNKVTEKGKYVELRCDPISGHTALYWYRQSLGQGPEFLIYFQGTGAADDSGLPNDRFFAVRPEGSVSTLKIQRTERGDSAVYLCASSLPLAGSTYNEQFFGPGTRLTVL.

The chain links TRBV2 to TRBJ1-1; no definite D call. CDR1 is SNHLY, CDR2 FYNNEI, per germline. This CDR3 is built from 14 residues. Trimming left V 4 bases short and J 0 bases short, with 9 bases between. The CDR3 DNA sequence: TGTGCCAGCAGTGTTATCAGACTGAACACTGAAGCTTTCTTT. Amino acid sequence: CASSVIRLNTEAFF.

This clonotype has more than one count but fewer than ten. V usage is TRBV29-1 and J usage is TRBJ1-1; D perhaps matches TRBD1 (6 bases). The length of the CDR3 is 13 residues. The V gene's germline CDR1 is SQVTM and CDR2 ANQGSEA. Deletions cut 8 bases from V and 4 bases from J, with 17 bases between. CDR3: CSSSPGEGTEAFF. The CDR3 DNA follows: TGCAGCTCTTCTCCAGGGGAGGGCACTGAAGCTTTCTTT. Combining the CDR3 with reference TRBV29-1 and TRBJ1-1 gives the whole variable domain SAVISQKPSRDICQRGTSLTIQCQVDSQVTMMFWYRQQPGQSLTLIATANQGSEATYESGFVIDKFPISRPNLTFSTLTVSNMSPEDSSIYLCSSSPGEGTEAFFGQGTRLTVV.

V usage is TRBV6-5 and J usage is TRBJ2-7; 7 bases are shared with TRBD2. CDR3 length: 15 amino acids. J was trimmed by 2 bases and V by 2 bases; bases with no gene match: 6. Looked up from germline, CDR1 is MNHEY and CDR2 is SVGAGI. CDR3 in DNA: TGTGCCAGCAGTTACGAAGCGGGAACCACCTACGAGCAGTACTTC. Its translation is CASSYEAGTTYEQYF.

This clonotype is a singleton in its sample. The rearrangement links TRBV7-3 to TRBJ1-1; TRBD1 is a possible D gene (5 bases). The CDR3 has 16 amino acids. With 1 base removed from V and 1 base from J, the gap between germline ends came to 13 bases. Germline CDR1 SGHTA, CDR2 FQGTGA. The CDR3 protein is CASSLKADGGNTEAFF. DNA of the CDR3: TGTGCCAGCAGCTTAAAAGCTGACGGGGGGAACACTGAAGCTTTCTTT.

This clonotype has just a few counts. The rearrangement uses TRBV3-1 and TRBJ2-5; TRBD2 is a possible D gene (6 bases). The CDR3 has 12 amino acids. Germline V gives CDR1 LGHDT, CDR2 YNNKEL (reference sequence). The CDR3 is CATRGGKETQYF. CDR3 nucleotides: TGTGCTACCAGAGGAGGGAAAGAGACCCAGTACTTC.

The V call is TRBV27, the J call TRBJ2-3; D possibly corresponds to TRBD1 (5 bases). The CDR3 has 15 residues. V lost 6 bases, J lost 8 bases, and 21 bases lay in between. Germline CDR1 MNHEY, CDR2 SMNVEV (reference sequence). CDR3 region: CASRVGPGWVGTQYF. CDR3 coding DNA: TGTGCCAGCAGAGTGGGTCCAGGGTGGGTCGGTACGCAGTATTTT.

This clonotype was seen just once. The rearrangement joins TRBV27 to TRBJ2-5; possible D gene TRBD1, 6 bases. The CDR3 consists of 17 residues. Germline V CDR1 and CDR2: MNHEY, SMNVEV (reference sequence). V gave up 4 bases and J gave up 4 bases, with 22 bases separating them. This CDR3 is CASSSLPTGTTGETQYF. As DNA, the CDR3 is TGTGCCAGCAGTTCCCTCCCGACAGGAACTACGGGAGAGACCCAGTACTTC.

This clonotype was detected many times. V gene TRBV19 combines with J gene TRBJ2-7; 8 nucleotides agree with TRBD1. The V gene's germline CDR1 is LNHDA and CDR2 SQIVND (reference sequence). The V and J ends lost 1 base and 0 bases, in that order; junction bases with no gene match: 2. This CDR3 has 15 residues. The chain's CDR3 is CASSIVGTGSYEQYF. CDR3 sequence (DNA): TGTGCCAGTAGTATAGTGGGGACAGGCTCCTACGAGCAGTACTTC.

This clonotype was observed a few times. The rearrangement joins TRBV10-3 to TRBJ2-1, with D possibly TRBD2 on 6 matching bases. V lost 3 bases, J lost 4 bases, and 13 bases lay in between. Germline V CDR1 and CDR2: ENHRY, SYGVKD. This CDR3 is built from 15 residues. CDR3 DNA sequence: TGTGCCATCAGTGACTCTAGCGCTAGGTACAATGAGCAGTTCTTC. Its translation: CAISDSSARYNEQFF.

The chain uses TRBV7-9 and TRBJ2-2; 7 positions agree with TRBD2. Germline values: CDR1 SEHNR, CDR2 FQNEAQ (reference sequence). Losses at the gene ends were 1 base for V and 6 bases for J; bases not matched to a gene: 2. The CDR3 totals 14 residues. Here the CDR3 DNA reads TGTGCCAGCAGCTTAGAAGGACTAGCCGGGGAGCTGTTTTTT. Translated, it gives CASSLEGLAGELFF.

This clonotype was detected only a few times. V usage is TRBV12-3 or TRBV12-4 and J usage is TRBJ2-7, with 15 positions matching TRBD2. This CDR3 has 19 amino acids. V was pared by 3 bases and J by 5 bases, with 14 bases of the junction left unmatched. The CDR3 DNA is TGTGCCAGCAGTTTGAGGGGACTAGCGGGAGGATCCAAGAGCCACGAGCAGTACTTC. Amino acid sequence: CASSLRGLAGGSKSHEQYF.

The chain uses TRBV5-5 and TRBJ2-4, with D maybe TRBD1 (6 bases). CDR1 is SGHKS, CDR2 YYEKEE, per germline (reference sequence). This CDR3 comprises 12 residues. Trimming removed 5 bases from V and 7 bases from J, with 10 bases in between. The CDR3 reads CASRATGNIQYF. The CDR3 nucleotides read TGTGCCAGCAGGGCAACAGGGAACATTCAGTACTTC.

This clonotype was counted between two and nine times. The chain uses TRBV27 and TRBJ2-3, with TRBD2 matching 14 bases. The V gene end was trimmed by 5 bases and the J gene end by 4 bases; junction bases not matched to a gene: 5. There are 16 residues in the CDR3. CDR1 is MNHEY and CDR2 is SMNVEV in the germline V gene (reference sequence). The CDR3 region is CASSPRTSGRPDTQYF. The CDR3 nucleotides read TGTGCCAGCAGTCCCCGGACTAGCGGGAGGCCAGATACGCAGTATTTT.